The T cell receptor (beta chain) under discussion was sequenced for a study of early T cells in non-severe SARS-CoV-2 infection. On the study more broadly: It was bulk RNA from unsorted whole blood that was sequenced, and the chains were unpaired. General study findings and limits: Anti-spike CD8 responses were favored by VDJdb matching, which missed private and CD4 specificities.

This clonotype was recorded many times. The antigen remains unidentified. Unique molecular identifiers were affixed to single, distinct cDNA molecules. TCRdb re-derived calls from the 5' RACE reads in MiXCR, one entry per CDR3 protein. The table includes 20,000 to 25,000 distinct CDR3 sequences, about 5.1% detected once. Germline V gene lookup returns CDR1 SGHAT and CDR2 FQNNGV. The CDR3 is 14 residues long. V lost 6 bases to trimming and J lost 0 bases, with 11 bases between them. The chain uses TRBV11-2 and TRBJ1-1; maybe TRBD1 (5 bases). Sequencing was done on a sample of whole blood. This sequence originates from an adult who was a healthcare worker with PCR-confirmed SARS-CoV-2 infection or an uninfected control (not recorded which). The CDR3, as DNA: TGTGCCAGCAGGATCTCGACAGTGAACACTGAAGCTTTCTTT. Translating gives CASRISTVNTEAFF. The variable domain in full, with the rest retrieved from reference TRBV11-2 and TRBJ1-1, is EAGVAQSPRYKIIEKRQSVAFWCNPISGHATLYWYQQILGQGPKLLIQFQNNGVVDDSQLPKDRFSAERLKGVDSTLKIQPAKLEDSAVYLCASRISTVNTEAFFGQGTRLTVV.